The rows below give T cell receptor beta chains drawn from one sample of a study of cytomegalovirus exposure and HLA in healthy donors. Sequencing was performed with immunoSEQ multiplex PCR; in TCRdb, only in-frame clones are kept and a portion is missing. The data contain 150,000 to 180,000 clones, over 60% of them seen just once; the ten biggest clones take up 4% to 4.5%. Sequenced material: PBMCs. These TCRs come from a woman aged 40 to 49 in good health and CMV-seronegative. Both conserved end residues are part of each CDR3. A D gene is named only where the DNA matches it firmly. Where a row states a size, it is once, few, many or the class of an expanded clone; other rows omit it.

CDR3aa: CASSSTGGSETQYF
CDR3nt: TGTGCCAGCAGTTCGACAGGGGGATCGGAGACCCAGTACTTC
v_gene: TRBV7-2
d_gene: TRBD1
abundance: .
j_gene: TRBJ2-5

CDR3aa: CASSFGAQGNTGELFF
CDR3nt: TGTGCCAGCAGCTTCGGAGCCCAGGGGAACACCGGGGAGCTGTTTTTT
v_gene: TRBV5-4
d_gene: .
abundance: .
j_gene: TRBJ2-2

CDR3aa: CATSRDDGGKANTGELFF
CDR3nt: TGTGCCACCAGCAGAGATGACGGAGGGAAGGCCAACACCGGGGAGCTGTTTTTT
v_gene: TRBV15
d_gene: .
abundance: .
j_gene: TRBJ2-2

CDR3aa: CASSVGTGGSYEQYF
CDR3nt: TGTGCCAGCAGCGTCGGGACAGGGGGCTCCTACGAGCAGTACTTC
v_gene: TRBV9
d_gene: TRBD1
abundance: .
j_gene: TRBJ2-7

CDR3aa: CASSPRINRVMPNEKLFF
CDR3nt: TGCGCCAGCAGCCCAAGAATTAACAGGGTTATGCCTAATGAAAAACTGTTTTTT
v_gene: TRBV5-1
d_gene: .
abundance: .
j_gene: TRBJ1-4

CDR3aa: CASTSGGGPSYEQYF
CDR3nt: TGTGCCAGCACGTCGGGCGGGGGTCCCTCCTACGAGCAGTACTTC
v_gene: TRBV6-1
d_gene: TRBD2
abundance: .
j_gene: TRBJ2-7

CDR3aa: CASSVRGQQVPQHF
CDR3nt: TGTGCCAGCAGTGTTAGGGGCCAACAGGTCCCCCAGCATTTT
v_gene: TRBV6-1
d_gene: .
abundance: .
j_gene: TRBJ1-5

CDR3aa: CASSSGTSGVEGDEQYF
CDR3nt: TGTGCCAGCAGCTCGGGGACTAGCGGGGTCGAGGGCGACGAGCAGTACTTC
v_gene: TRBV7-8
d_gene: TRBD2
abundance: .
j_gene: TRBJ2-7

CDR3aa: CASSPEGGQKSYEQYF
CDR3nt: TGCGCCAGCAGCCCGGAGGGGGGGCAGAAGTCCTACGAGCAGTACTTC
v_gene: TRBV5-1
d_gene: .
abundance: .
j_gene: TRBJ2-7

CDR3aa: CASSLSGQDGYTF
CDR3nt: TGTGCCAGCAGCTTATCTGGGCAGGATGGCTACACCTTC
v_gene: TRBV7-9
d_gene: .
abundance: .
j_gene: TRBJ1-2

CDR3aa: CASSLIYGTSKAGELFF
CDR3nt: TGTGCCAGCAGCTTGATTTATGGGACTAGCAAGGCCGGGGAGCTGTTTTTT
v_gene: TRBV7-6
d_gene: TRBD2
abundance: .
j_gene: TRBJ2-2

CDR3aa: CAWQGIDTEAFF
CDR3nt: TGTGCCTGGCAGGGGATTGACACTGAAGCTTTCTTT
v_gene: TRBV30
d_gene: .
abundance: few
j_gene: TRBJ1-1

CDR3aa: CASSLGAVNEKLFF
CDR3nt: TGTGCCAGCAGCCTAGGGGCAGTTAATGAAAAACTGTTTTTT
v_gene: TRBV11-3
d_gene: .
abundance: .
j_gene: TRBJ1-4

CDR3aa: CASSLTVTGYEQYF
CDR3nt: TGTGCCAGCAGCCTCACGGTCACAGGGTACGAGCAGTACTTC
v_gene: TRBV7-6
d_gene: .
abundance: once
j_gene: TRBJ2-7

CDR3aa: CASRVQGGGYEQYF
CDR3nt: TGTGCCAGCAGAGTACAGGGTGGGGGCTACGAGCAGTACTTC
v_gene: TRBV6-1
d_gene: .
abundance: .
j_gene: TRBJ2-7

CDR3aa: CASSQRQGSEAFF
CDR3nt: TGCGCCAGCAGCCAACGACAGGGTTCCGAAGCTTTCTTT
v_gene: TRBV4-1
d_gene: TRBD1
abundance: .
j_gene: TRBJ1-1

CDR3aa: CASSSYSTEQFF
CDR3nt: TGCGCCAGCAGCTCCTACTCCACCGAGCAGTTCTTC
v_gene: TRBV5-1
d_gene: .
abundance: .
j_gene: TRBJ2-1

CDR3aa: CASSSRTGVNTGELFF
CDR3nt: TGTGCCAGCAGCTCCCGGACAGGCGTGAACACCGGGGAGCTGTTTTTT
v_gene: TRBV7-2
d_gene: TRBD1
abundance: .
j_gene: TRBJ2-2

CDR3aa: CASSPPGYGYTF
CDR3nt: TGTGCCAGCTCACCTCCGGGCTATGGCTACACCTTC
v_gene: TRBV18
d_gene: .
abundance: .
j_gene: TRBJ1-2

CDR3aa: CSAETGADEQYF
CDR3nt: TGCAGCGCTGAAACTGGGGCCGACGAGCAGTACTTC
v_gene: TRBV29-1
d_gene: .
abundance: few
j_gene: TRBJ2-7

CDR3aa: CASSKPGLATNEQFF
CDR3nt: TGTGCCAGCAGCAAACCGGGACTAGCAACAAATGAGCAGTTCTTC
v_gene: TRBV11-2
d_gene: TRBD2
abundance: .
j_gene: TRBJ2-1

CDR3aa: CAWSAANYGYTF
CDR3nt: TGTGCCTGGAGTGCTGCTAACTATGGCTACACCTTC
v_gene: TRBV30
d_gene: .
abundance: .
j_gene: TRBJ1-2